This TCR beta chain was retrieved from a study of blood T cell repertoires in COVID-19. Study as a whole: The samples span acute and convalescent COVID-19 from the United States, Italy and Spain.

The CDR3 is 13 amino acids. V lost 2 bases and J lost 4; bases outside the gene matches: 1. The V gene's germline CDR1 is SGHVS and CDR2 FNYEAQ. As handled by the study authors: Scientists estimated how many nucleated cells there were by amplifying reference gene primers. TCRdb keeps only in-frame clones here, not all; method: immunoSEQ multiplex PCR. That table gives V, J and clone size, and the DNA gave D and trimming. The table includes about 86,000 clones, around 89% detected once. Study members were between 18 and 89 years old and lived in approximately 25 US regions. Cohorts were based on clinical histories the participants reported.

The chain joins TRBV7-6 to TRBJ1-2, with TRBD1 identical over 7 bases. The TCR comes from a woman in her fifties or sixties with acute COVID-19. Source material: PBMCs or T cells enriched from blood (not recorded which). The CDR3 DNA reads as TGTGCCAGCAGCTTATCAGGGGGCTATGGCTACACCTTC. It yields the protein CASSLSGGYGYTF.